This TCR delta chain was identified in a study of Vδ1+ human thymocytes. Study-wide results and caveats: Bulk data may be misread because of unexpected Vdelta2 sequences. In the thymus, TRG and TRD repertoires looked highly polyclonal with Gaussian CDR3 lengths. Unlike peripheral blood Vdelta1+ controls, thymic delta-chain sequences included about 20% Vdelta2 and few Vdelta3.

V was clipped by 0 bases and J by 4 bases, with 6 bases between them. The germline V gene has CDR1 TSWWSYY and CDR2 QGS. This CDR3 comprises 13 residues. This clone turned up a few times. The antigen is not known. After alphabeta T cell depletion, CD3+ Vdelta1+ Vdelta2- thymocytes were sorted. Between 98% and 99.6% of sorted thymocytes were Vdelta1+. Extracted RNA was reverse transcribed into cDNA. CDR3 amplicons came from multiplex PCR with pooled V-gene forward and constant-region reverse primers. TCRdb re-called clones from the multiplex PCR reads via CATT. This table holds under 80,000 delta-chain clones, about 35% found once.

The TCR was taken from a boy less than two years old who had congenital heart surgery. Sequences were obtained from Vdelta1+ gamma-delta thymocytes from the thymus. Stated subset: FACS-sorted CD3+ TCRalphabeta- TCRVdelta1+ TCRVdelta2- thymocytes. The chain recombines TRDV1 with TRDJ1; D ambiguous. Here the CDR3 DNA reads TGTGCTCTTGGGGAACTGGACGGCGATAAACTCATCTTT. It is translated as CALGELDGDKLIF.